The 6 T cell receptor beta chains in this list originate from one sample, sequenced in a study of blood T cell repertoires in COVID-19. Sequencing used immunoSEQ multiplex PCR; TCRdb keeps in-frame clones, though not all of them. The data show more than 110,000 clones, around 81% seen once. Sequencing was done on a sample of peripheral blood. These receptor sequences come from a woman between 55 and 75 years old with acute or convalescent COVID-19.

In this sample, this clone turned up once. This chain joins TRBV5-1 and TRBJ1-3, with a possible D match to TRBD1 (6 bases). This CDR3 comprises 15 residues. The V end lost 4 bases, the J end lost 0 bases, and 11 bases lay between the germline ends. CDR1 is SGHRS and CDR2 is YFSETQ in the germline V gene. The CDR3 region has the DNA TGCGCCAGCAGCGAGGACAGCTTCTCTGGAAACACCATATATTTT. Protein sequence: CASSEDSFSGNTIYF. The entire variable domain, with the rest obtained from reference TRBV5-1 and TRBJ1-3, is as follows: KAGVTQTPRYLIKTRGQQVTLSCSPISGHRSVSWYQQTPGQGLQFLFEYFSETQRNKGNFPGRFSGRQFSNSRSEMNVSTLELGDSALYLCASSEDSFSGNTIYFGEGSWLTVV.

The rearrangement joins TRBV5-4 to TRBJ2-2; no reliable D call. There are 15 residues in the CDR3. V was trimmed by 1 base and J by 5 bases, leaving 12 bases between them. The germline V gene encodes CDR1 SGHNT and CDR2 YYREEE (reference sequence). CDR3 in amino acids: CASSLLFLRTGELFF. The CDR3 DNA reads TGTGCCAGCAGCTTGCTTTTCCTCCGGACCGGGGAGCTGTTTTTT.

This clone was found a few times. The chain is built from TRBV6-5 and TRBJ1-2; 7 bases agree with TRBD1. This CDR3 is built from 14 residues. Germline V gene sequence: CDR1 MNHEY, CDR2 SVGAGI. The J segment lost 4 bases and the V segment lost 5 bases, leaving 7 bases of the junction unmatched. Here the CDR3 reads CASSLRDRAYGYTF. The CDR3, as DNA: TGTGCCAGCAGTCTTCGGGACAGAGCCTATGGCTACACCTTC.

The genes are TRBV5-1 and TRBJ2-1; D perhaps matches TRBD2 (5 bases). The CDR3 runs 15 residues. Trimming shortened V by 4 bases and J by 6 bases, and 17 bases separated the two germline ends. In germline, CDR1 is SGHRS, CDR2 YFSETQ. This chain's CDR3 is CASSNPGRGPNEQFF. The CDR3 nucleotides are TGCGCCAGCAGCAACCCGGGAAGAGGGCCCAATGAGCAGTTCTTC.

The chain employs TRBV9 and TRBJ2-1; D not resolved. This CDR3 region has 12 residues. V was cut by 1 base and J by 12 bases, with 11 bases left in between. The germline V gene encodes CDR1 SGDLS and CDR2 YYNGEE. The CDR3 spells CASSVNQIVQFF. The CDR3 DNA is TGTGCCAGCAGCGTAAATCAAATTGTGCAGTTCTTC.

V usage is TRBV11-3 and J usage is TRBJ2-1; the D gene is possibly TRBD2 (6 bases). The CDR3 has 16 residues. Trimming pared 0 bases from V and 10 bases from J, leaving 19 bases between. The germline CDR1 and CDR2 sequences are SGHNT and YENEEA. CDR3 protein: CASSLDTGGPRGEQFF. The DNA for the CDR3 is TGTGCCAGCAGCTTAGACACCGGGGGTCCCCGAGGCGAGCAGTTCTTC.